This TCR beta chain was profiled in a study of OX40 agonist ivuxolimab in advanced cancers. About the research overall: At approximately 83% male, the cohort had a mean age of 60 years, ranging from about 20 to 90. A history of anti-PD-1, anti-PD-L1 or anti-CTLA-4 therapy was acceptable, and 40% had some. General study points: Partial responders dosed at 0.1-3.0 mg/kg displayed clonal expansion ranking among the lowest.

CDR3 length equals 15 residues. Germline CDR1 reads MGHDK; CDR2 reads SYGVNS. The junction had 8 bases not matched to a gene; V was cut back by 6 bases and J by 5 bases. Generated by immunoSEQ multiplex PCR, the TCRdb table keeps only in-frame clones and is missing some. This sample yields around 95,000 clones, of which around 90% are seen a single time; 0.6% to 0.75% belongs to the top ten. For this clone: The antigen is undetermined.

The sequencing here drew on CD4+ or CD8+ T cells sorted from blood, taken in a trial of the OX40 agonist ivuxolimab. The chain has TRBV25-1 and TRBJ2-2, with 8 bases identical to TRBD2. This TCR was recovered from an adult with an advanced solid tumor such as melanoma, head and neck, liver or kidney cancer. CDR3 region: CASRKTSVTTGELFF. CDR3 DNA: TGTGCCAGCAGGAAGACTAGCGTGACTACCGGGGAGCTGTTTTTT.